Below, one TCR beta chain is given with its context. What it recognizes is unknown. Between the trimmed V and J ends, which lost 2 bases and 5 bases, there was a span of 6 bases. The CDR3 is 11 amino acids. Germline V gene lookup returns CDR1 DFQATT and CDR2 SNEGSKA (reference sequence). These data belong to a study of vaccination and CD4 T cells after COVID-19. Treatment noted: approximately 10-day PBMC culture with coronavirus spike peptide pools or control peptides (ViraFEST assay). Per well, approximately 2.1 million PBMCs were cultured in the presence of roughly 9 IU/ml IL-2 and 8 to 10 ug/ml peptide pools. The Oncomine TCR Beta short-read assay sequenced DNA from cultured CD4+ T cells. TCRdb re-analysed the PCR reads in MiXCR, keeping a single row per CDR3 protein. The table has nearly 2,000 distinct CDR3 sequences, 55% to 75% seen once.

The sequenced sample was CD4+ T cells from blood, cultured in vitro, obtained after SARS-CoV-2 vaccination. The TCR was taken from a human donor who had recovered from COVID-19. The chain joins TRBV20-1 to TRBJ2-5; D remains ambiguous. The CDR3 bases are TGCAGTGCTAGATTCGTGGAGACCCAGTACTTC. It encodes CSARFVETQYF.